What follows are 29 T cell receptor beta chains derived from one specimen sequenced in a study of cytomegalovirus exposure and HLA in healthy donors. 60 Vbeta and 13 Jbeta primers were used in PCR. Data came from immunoSEQ multiplex PCR; TCRdb stores just in-frame clones and leaves some out. Among 150,000 to 200,000 clones listed, approximately 67% were seen once. The sequencing input was PBMCs. The source is a woman younger than 30 in good health and CMV-seropositive.

This chain links TRBV27 with TRBJ2-7; 9 bases are shared with TRBD2. The CDR3 totals 17 residues. With 3 bases clipped from V and 7 bases from J, the junction kept 16 bases outside the gene matches. The germline CDR1 and CDR2 sequences are MNHEY and SMNVEV (reference sequence). CDR3 residues: CASSLRGPSGGWREQYF. The CDR3 nucleotides are TGTGCCAGCAGTTTGAGGGGCCCCAGCGGGGGGTGGAGAGAGCAGTACTTC.

J is TRBJ1-1 and V is TRBV18; TRBD1 matches at 8 bases. CDR3 length equals 14 residues. V trimming: 6 bases; J trimming: 2 bases; junction bases outside the gene matches: 5. Germline assignment: CDR1 KGHSH and CDR2 LQKENI. CDR3 sequence: CASSRQGTNTEAFF. The CDR3 DNA sequence: TGTGCCAGCTCTCGACAGGGGACCAACACTGAAGCTTTCTTT. Drawing the rest from reference TRBV18 and TRBJ1-1, the complete variable domain is NAGVMQNPRHLVRRRGQEARLRCSPMKGHSHVYWYRQLPEEGLKFMVYLQKENIIDESGMPKERFSAEFPKEGPSILRIQQVVRGDSAAYFCASSRQGTNTEAFFGQGTRLTVV.

There are a few counts of this clone. The V gene is TRBV4-1, the J gene TRBJ2-4; no definite D call. V was shortened by 4 bases and J by 0 bases, with 16 bases between the two germline ends. The CDR3 is 17 amino acids. CDR1 MGHRA and CDR2 YSYEKL come from the germline V gene. The CDR3 is CASSPLGPRLAKNIQYF. The CDR3 coding sequence is TGCGCCAGCAGCCCCTTGGGCCCTCGTCTAGCCAAAAACATTCAGTACTTC.

This chain joins TRBV5-1 and TRBJ2-2, with 12 nucleotides matching TRBD2. Trimming cost V 5 bases and J 7 bases; bases outside gene matches: 3. The germline V gene has CDR1 SGHRS and CDR2 YFSETQ. The CDR3 is 14 residues long. Here the CDR3 DNA reads TGCGCCAGCAGTGGACTAGCGGGGCACGGGGAGCTGTTTTTT. Its protein product is CASSGLAGHGELFF.

This clone was detected only a few times. Other nucleotide sequences in the sample specify the same CDR3. The chain combines TRBV6-5 with TRBJ2-2; no clear D gene. Germline CDR1 and CDR2: MNHEY and SVGAGI. V was pared by 6 bases and J by 5 bases, with 7 bases between. CDR3 length: 12 residues. The CDR3 DNA is TGTGCCAGCAGCCCTAGAACCGGGGAGCTGTTTTTT. This codes for CASSPRTGELFF.

This sequence joins TRBV15 and TRBJ1-2; perhaps TRBD1 as D (5 bases). This CDR3 region has 15 residues. Germline-derived CDR1 and CDR2 are LNHNV and YYDKDF (reference sequence). V lost 6 bases and J 6 bases, leaving 20 bases between the germline ends. The CDR3 reads CATRKGSGQSDGYTF. The CDR3 DNA follows: TGTGCCACCAGGAAAGGCTCAGGGCAATCGGATGGCTACACCTTC.

This clone was detected a few times. This chain joins TRBV2 and TRBJ2-6; 11 bases line up with TRBD2. With 5 bases clipped from V and 2 bases from J, the junction kept 8 bases outside the gene matches. The germline gives CDR1 SNHLY, CDR2 FYNNEI. The CDR3 is 18 residues long. The CDR3 reads CASSRSSGGAAGANVLTF. In nucleotides, the CDR3 is TGTGCCAGCAGTAGGAGTAGCGGGGGGGCCGCTGGGGCCAACGTCCTGACTTTC.

The chain is built from TRBV19 and TRBJ1-5; TRBD1 agrees at 7 bases. V dropped 9 bases and J dropped 0; count of bases not matched to a gene: 20. Germline assignment: CDR1 LNHDA and CDR2 SQIVND (reference sequence). CDR3 length: 19 amino acids. The CDR3 region is CASIDLRAGGRYSNQPQHF. In DNA form, the CDR3 reads TGTGCCAGCATCGATCTACGGGCAGGGGGAAGATATAGCAATCAGCCCCAGCATTTT. Filled out from reference TRBV19 and TRBJ1-5, the complete variable domain reads DGGITQSPKYLFRKEGQNVTLSCEQNLNHDAMYWYRQDPGQGLRLIYYSQIVNDFQKGDIAEGYSVSREKKESFPLTVTSAQKNPTAFYLCASIDLRAGGRYSNQPQHFGDGTRLSIL.

This chain's CDR3 is CASKEGWGTEAFF. CDR3 bases: TGTGCCAGCAAGGAGGGTTGGGGCACTGAAGCTTTCTTT. V usage is TRBV6-5 and J usage is TRBJ1-1; D remains ambiguous. CDR1 and CDR2 from the germline V gene are MNHEY and SVGAGI. V was trimmed by 7 bases and J by 4 bases, leaving 13 bases between them. The CDR3 loop spans 13 amino acids.

V is TRBV11-2 and J is TRBJ2-3; 10 bases align to TRBD2. Germline V lookup: CDR1 SGHAT, CDR2 FQNNGV. The CDR3 sequence is 16 residues long. V trimming: 0 bases; J trimming: 5 bases; junction bases outside the gene matches: 5. As DNA, the CDR3 is TGTGCCAGCAGCTTAGATCCTAGCGGGAGAGTAGATACGCAGTATTTT. This encodes CASSLDPSGRVDTQYF.

The chain has TRBV10-2 and TRBJ1-1, with a tentative D call TRBD1 (5 bases). Germline assignment: CDR1 WSHSY and CDR2 SAAADI. CDR3 length equals 14 residues. V was shortened by 0 bases and J by 5 bases, with 10 bases between the two germline ends. CDR3 region: CASSESIGGTEAFF. The CDR3 coding sequence is TGCGCCAGCAGTGAGTCTATCGGGGGAACTGAAGCTTTCTTT.

The chain joins TRBV7-5 to TRBJ1-2; TRBD1 reflects the table's D call only, with no check against the DNA. TRBV7-5 is an annotated pseudogene. There are 14 residues in the CDR3. The CDR3 region is CARSTRTGSYGYTF. The CDR3 nucleotides are TGTGCCAGAAGCACCCGGACAGGATCCTATGGCTACACCTTC.

The chain combines TRBV5-1 with TRBJ2-5; D gene unclear. The ends were cut back, 5 bases at V and 0 bases at J, with 8 bases in the middle. The germline V gene encodes CDR1 SGHRS and CDR2 YFSETQ. This CDR3 contains 13 residues. The CDR3 nucleotides read TGCGCCAGCAGGACGGAGTACCAAGAGACCCAGTACTTC. This sequence encodes CASRTEYQETQYF.

The rearrangement uses TRBV5-6 and TRBJ1-2; D is unresolved. V lost 0 bases and J 6 bases, leaving 9 bases between the germline ends. Germline V lookup: CDR1 SGHDT, CDR2 YYEEEE. CDR3 length: 13 residues. CDR3 in amino acids: CASSLGSGNGYTF. Written as DNA, the CDR3 is TGTGCCAGCAGCTTGGGCAGCGGGAATGGCTACACCTTC.

This clone appeared a few times. V gene TRBV5-6 combines with J gene TRBJ1-1, with a weak D call TRBD1 (6 bases). The germline V and J ends were trimmed by 4 bases and 4 bases, with 14 bases remaining between them. This CDR3 is 14 amino acids long. Germline CDR1 and CDR2: SGHDT and YYEEEE. This chain's CDR3 is CASSPHQGITEAFF. CDR3 nucleotide sequence: TGTGCCAGCAGCCCCCATCAGGGGATCACTGAAGCTTTCTTT.

In nucleotides, the CDR3 is TGTGCCACCACAGACAGAGAGCAGTACTTC. Translated, it gives CATTDREQYF. V gene TRBV27 combines with J gene TRBJ2-7; D is perhaps TRBD1 (5 bases). Germline loops: CDR1 MNHEY, CDR2 SMNVEV (reference sequence). This CDR3 region has 10 residues. V shed 10 bases and J shed 7 bases, with 11 bases lying between them.

The chain uses TRBV28 and TRBJ2-7; D not certain. The germline V and J ends were trimmed by 6 bases and 0 bases, with 30 bases remaining between them. The CDR3 has 20 residues. Germline loops: CDR1 MDHEN, CDR2 SYDVKM. The CDR3 protein is CASSPFRVFRSLQSSYEQYF. The DNA for the CDR3 is TGTGCCAGCAGCCCGTTTCGAGTATTTAGGAGCCTCCAAAGCTCCTACGAGCAGTACTTC.

This clone was detected once. Different DNA sequences within this sample yield the same CDR3. This chain connects TRBV18 to TRBJ2-3, with no clear D. Germline values: CDR1 KGHSH, CDR2 LQKENI. The V gene lost 3 bases and the J gene lost 1 base, with 5 bases spanning the gap. This CDR3 is built from 13 residues. The CDR3 loop reads CASSPGGTDTQYF. In DNA, the CDR3 is TGTGCCAGCTCACCCGGAGGCACAGATACGCAGTATTTT.

This clone was seen only a few times. This chain uses TRBV6-5 with TRBJ2-5; no definite D call. The end of the DNA fits TRBJ2-7 better, so the J call may be wrong. The germline V gene encodes CDR1 MNHEY and CDR2 SVGAGI. The CDR3 loop spans 15 amino acids. CDR3 protein: CASSYSMATVYEQYF. In DNA form, the CDR3 reads TGTGCCAGCAGTTACTCGATGGCTACAGTGTACGAGCAGTACTTC.

This rearrangement joins TRBV5-4 to TRBJ1-1; 7 bases agree with TRBD1. The J segment lost 7 bases and the V segment lost 4 bases, leaving 13 bases of the junction unmatched. The germline V gene has CDR1 SGHNT and CDR2 YYREEE (reference sequence). This CDR3 region has 15 residues. The CDR3, as DNA: TGTGCCAGCAGCCCCAACCCGCAGGGGGAGTTTGAAGCTTTCTTT. This codes for CASSPNPQGEFEAFF.

The chain carries TRBV7-2 and TRBJ2-5; 13 bases are shared with TRBD2. CDR3 length: 15 amino acids. Germline V gene data show CDR1 as SGHTA and CDR2 as FQGNSA. The trim removed 4 bases at V and 5 bases at J, leaving 4 bases unmatched. DNA of the CDR3: TGTGCCAGCAGCTGGGGACTAGCGGGGCGGGAGACCCAGTACTTC. Its protein product is CASSWGLAGRETQYF. Using reference TRBV7-2 and TRBJ2-5 for the parts outside the CDR3, the full variable domain is GAGVSQSPSNKVTEKGKDVELRCDPISGHTALYWYRQSLGQGLEFLIYFQGNSAPDKSGLPSDRFSAERTGGSVSTLTIQRTQQEDSAVYLCASSWGLAGRETQYFGPGTRLLVL.

The CDR3 is CASSNPGQGFYSGYEQYF. The CDR3 DNA follows: TGTGCCAGTAGTAACCCGGGACAGGGCTTTTATTCGGGCTACGAGCAGTACTTC. The chain carries TRBV19 and TRBJ2-7, with TRBD1 matching 9 bases. The CDR3 is made up of 18 amino acids. J was trimmed by 3 bases and V by 4 bases; bases with no gene match: 16. The V gene's germline CDR1 is LNHDA and CDR2 SQIVND (reference sequence).

DNA of the CDR3: TGTGCCAGCAGCGGAGGACTAGCGGGATCCTACAATGAGCAGTTCTTC. Protein product: CASSGGLAGSYNEQFF. V and J are TRBV5-4 and TRBJ2-1; 12 bases are a match to TRBD2. There are 16 residues in the CDR3. V shed 4 bases and J 1 base; nucleotides not matched to a gene: 3. Germline assignment: CDR1 SGHNT and CDR2 YYREEE (reference sequence).

The CDR3 nucleotides are TGTGCCAGCAGTTCCTGGAGCGGGAGTCCAGTAGTGGAGCAGTACTTC. Residues: CASSSWSGSPVVEQYF. The chain couples TRBV6-5 to TRBJ2-7, with 8 nucleotides matching TRBD2. CDR3 length: 16 residues. After removal of 4 bases from V and 7 bases from J, the junction contained 15 bases not matched to a gene. Germline CDR1 reads MNHEY; CDR2 reads SVGAGI.

This clone was recorded once. V is TRBV9 and J is TRBJ2-3, with 11 positions matching TRBD2. CDR1 and CDR2 from the germline V gene are SGDLS and YYNGEE. The CDR3 extends over 17 amino acids. V shed 3 bases and J 3 bases; nucleotides not matched to a gene: 9. The CDR3 DNA follows: TGTGCCAGCAGCGATGGACTAGCGGGCGGTTGGACAGATACGCAGTATTTT. Translated: CASSDGLAGGWTDTQYF.

The chain recombines TRBV19 with TRBJ2-2; tentatively, D is TRBD1 (5 bases). Trimming took 1 base from V and 3 from J, leaving 15 bases between them. Germline assignment: CDR1 LNHDA and CDR2 SQIVND (reference sequence). This CDR3 has 17 residues. CDR3 loop: CASSIVEGAYDTGELFF. The CDR3 bases are TGTGCCAGTAGTATAGTTGAAGGGGCATATGACACCGGGGAGCTGTTTTTT.

The chain couples TRBV7-3 to TRBJ2-3; 9 bases agree with TRBD1. Losses at the gene ends were 5 bases for V and 5 bases for J; bases not matched to a gene: 8. This CDR3 has 15 residues. Germline V gives CDR1 SGHTA, CDR2 FQGTGA. The CDR3 loop reads CASSPGTGMKDTQYF. Here the CDR3 DNA reads TGTGCCAGCAGCCCAGGGACAGGGATGAAAGATACGCAGTATTTT. Filled out from reference TRBV7-3 and TRBJ2-3, the complete variable domain reads GAGVSQTPSNKVTEKGKYVELRCDPISGHTALYWYRQSLGQGPEFLIYFQGTGAADDSGLPNDRFFAVRPEGSVSTLKIQRTERGDSAVYLCASSPGTGMKDTQYFGPGTRLTVL.

This rearrangement joins TRBV7-3 to TRBJ2-5; the match to TRBD1 covers 7 bases. This CDR3 contains 13 residues. J was trimmed by 2 bases and V by 5 bases; bases with no gene match: 2. The V gene's germline CDR1 is SGHTA and CDR2 FQGTGA. The CDR3 is CASSPGQQETQYF. CDR3 DNA: TGTGCCAGCAGCCCGGGACAGCAAGAGACCCAGTACTTC.

The chain couples TRBV7-6 to TRBJ2-5; unclear D gene. The CDR3 extends over 13 amino acids. Germline CDR1 is SGHVS and CDR2 is FNYEAQ. Trimming cost V 1 base and J 5 bases, with 8 bases left between them. CDR3 region: CASSLVRLETQYF. CDR3 coding DNA: TGTGCCAGCAGCTTAGTGCGGTTGGAGACCCAGTACTTC. Full variable domain (outside the CDR3, taken from reference TRBV7-6 and TRBJ2-5): GAGVSQSPRYKVTKRGQDVALRCDPISGHVSLYWYRQALGQGPEFLTYFNYEAQQDKSGLPNDRFSAERPEGSISTLTIQRTEQRDSAMYRCASSLVRLETQYFGPGTRLLVL.